The 22 T cell receptor beta chains reported below all come from one sample, sequenced in a study of blood T cells in healthy people across ages. A second PCR of roughly 7 to 11 cycles used a sample-barcoded 5' primer and a J-beta primer mix. TCRdb re-called the 5' RACE reads through MiXCR, storing one row per CDR3 protein. The sample has about 770,000 distinct CDR3 sequences, around 42% seen once; the top ten hold about 19%. Input material: blood. The receptor source for this set is a man aged 55 to 69 in good health.

This chain joins TRBV12-3 or TRBV12-4 and TRBJ1-5; D is unclear. V was cut by 3 bases and J by 3 bases, with 6 bases left in between. The CDR3 is 13 residues long. The CDR3 nucleotides read TGTGCCAGCAGTTTTTCACACAATCAGCCCCAGCATTTT. It yields the protein CASSFSHNQPQHF.

This clonotype has ten or more counts. The rearrangement uses TRBV12-3 or TRBV12-4 and TRBJ2-1, with TRBD1 identical over 7 bases. The CDR3 totals 15 residues. V trimming: 2 bases; J trimming: 5 bases; junction bases outside the gene matches: 6. The DNA of the CDR3 is TGTGCCAGCAGTTTATGGACAGGAGATAACAATGAGCAGTTCTTC. Translated, it gives CASSLWTGDNNEQFF.

This rearrangement joins TRBV20-1 to TRBJ1-2; D uncertain. Trimming removed 2 bases at V and 5 bases at J, with 12 bases between. CDR3 length: 13 amino acids. Germline-derived CDR1 and CDR2 are DFQATT and SNEGSKA (reference sequence). CDR3 region: CSARQLNPYGYTF. The CDR3 coding sequence is TGCAGTGCTAGACAGTTAAATCCTTATGGCTACACCTTC.

The V gene is TRBV28, the J gene TRBJ2-1; unclear D gene. This CDR3 contains 13 residues. The germline CDR1 and CDR2 sequences are MDHEN and SYDVKM. V was pared by 3 bases and J by 7 bases, with 10 bases between. The CDR3 DNA reads as TGTGCCAGCAGTTTGCCTAGTAAGAATGAGCAGTTCTTC. As protein: CASSLPSKNEQFF.

With respect to this clonotype: A single base separates this from a much larger clone, so it may be a read error. The gene calls are TRBV21-1 and TRBJ2-5; the tabulated D call, TRBD1, remains unverified against the DNA. TRBV21-1 is described as a pseudogene. The CDR3 loop spans 16 amino acids. CDR3 sequence: CASSKVRPGCSDEQYF. The CDR3 coding sequence is TGTGCCAGCAGCAAAGTACGCCCAGGGTGTTCCGATGAGCAGTACTTC.

Comments on this clonotype: A much larger clone is a single base away; this may be a read error. The rearrangement joins TRBV29-1 to TRBJ2-5; D call uncertain. The CDR3 runs 12 residues. V was trimmed by 4 bases and J by 5 bases, leaving 11 bases between them. In germline, CDR1 is SQVTM, CDR2 ANQGSEA. This chain's CDR3 is CSVATGGETQYF. CDR3 sequence (DNA): TGCAGCGTTGCGACGGGCGGCGAGACCCAGTACTTC.

This clonotype was observed a handful of times. The chain uses TRBV28 and TRBJ1-1; tentative D call: TRBD1 (6 bases). There are 13 residues in the CDR3. Germline loops: CDR1 MDHEN, CDR2 SYDVKM. Trimming removed 6 bases at V and 1 base at J, with 9 bases between. The CDR3 DNA follows: TGTGCCAGCAGGAAACAGGGGAACACTGAAGCTTTCTTT. This encodes CASRKQGNTEAFF.

This clonotype occurred a few times. The chain uses TRBV6-2 or TRBV6-3 and TRBJ2-7; D remains ambiguous. Germline V gene data show CDR1 as MNHEY and CDR2 as SVGEGT. V dropped 4 bases and J dropped 3 bases, with 7 bases sitting between them. This CDR3 is 12 amino acids long. In DNA form, the CDR3 reads TGTGCCAGCAGTTGGGCCTTCTACGAGCAGTACTTC. Translated: CASSWAFYEQYF.

This chain uses TRBV5-1 with TRBJ1-5, with D possibly matching TRBD1 (5 bases). The ends were cut back, 0 bases at V and 0 bases at J, with 10 bases in the middle. This CDR3 spans 16 amino acids. Germline CDR1 reads SGHRS; CDR2 reads YFSETQ. The chain's CDR3 is CASSLAGSYSNQPQHF. For the CDR3, the DNA is TGCGCCAGCAGCTTGGCAGGGTCGTATAGCAATCAGCCCCAGCATTTT.

Only one count was recorded for this clonotype. This chain joins TRBV2 and TRBJ2-5, with D uncertain. Trimming cost V 4 bases and J 11 bases, with 11 bases left between them. CDR1 is SNHLY, CDR2 FYNNEI, per germline. This CDR3 is 11 amino acids long. The CDR3 DNA reads TGTGCCAGCAGTGGAGTAACTATTCAGTACTTC. Protein product: CASSGVTIQYF.

V gene TRBV6-2 or TRBV6-3 combines with J gene TRBJ2-3; no clear D. CDR1 and CDR2 (germline): MNHEY, SVGEGT. This CDR3 contains 12 residues. The CDR3 nucleotides are TGTGCAGCATCCTGGGCGGCGGATACGCAGTATTTT. This encodes CAASWAADTQYF.

The chain couples TRBV5-1 to TRBJ2-7; a possible D gene is TRBD1 (5 bases). Germline CDR1 reads SGHRS; CDR2 reads YFSETQ. Trimming shortened V by 5 bases and J by 0 bases, and 15 bases separated the two germline ends. The CDR3 has 15 amino acids. The CDR3: CASRPLQGSSYEQYF. DNA for the CDR3: TGCGCCAGCAGACCTCTTCAGGGAAGCTCCTACGAGCAGTACTTC. The variable domain in full, with the rest retrieved from reference TRBV5-1 and TRBJ2-7, is KAGVTQTPRYLIKTRGQQVTLSCSPISGHRSVSWYQQTPGQGLQFLFEYFSETQRNKGNFPGRFSGRQFSNSRSEMNVSTLELGDSALYLCASRPLQGSSYEQYFGPGTRLTVT.

This chain links TRBV5-4 with TRBJ1-2, with 9 bases fitting TRBD1. Trimming at V came to 4 bases and at J to 8 bases, leaving 15 bases not matched to a gene. There are 16 residues in the CDR3. In germline, CDR1 is SGHNT, CDR2 YYREEE (reference sequence). This chain's CDR3 is CASSMDRGHRNTGYTF. CDR3 DNA: TGTGCCAGCAGCATGGACAGGGGCCACCGGAATACGGGCTACACCTTC.

This clonotype was detected once. The gene calls are TRBV5-8 and TRBJ1-5; a possible D gene is TRBD1 (6 bases). V was pared by 2 bases and J by 7 bases, with 19 bases between. This CDR3 is 16 amino acids long. Germline-derived CDR1 and CDR2 are SGHTS and YDEGEE. The CDR3 sequence: CASSFRTGRLEQPQHF. CDR3 bases: TGTGCCAGCAGCTTTCGTACAGGGAGGTTGGAACAGCCCCAGCATTTT.

The chain couples TRBV6-5 to TRBJ2-7; 7 bases are shared with TRBD1. Looked up from germline, CDR1 is MNHEY and CDR2 is SVGAGI. This CDR3 contains 11 residues. V trimming: 10 bases; J trimming: 4 bases; junction bases outside the gene matches: 4. The CDR3 here is CATGTEYEQYF. CDR3 sequence (DNA): TGTGCCACTGGGACAGAGTACGAGCAGTACTTC.

With respect to this clonotype: The germline gene is not matched at one end of the junction; a read error may be the cause. This chain joins TRBV10-3 and TRBJ2-3, with a weak D call TRBD2 (5 bases). CDR3 length equals 13 residues. In germline, CDR1 is ENHRY, CDR2 SYGVKD. For the CDR3, the DNA is TGTCCCATCAGCGGTAGTAGCACAGATACGCAGTATTTT. This translates into CPISGSSTDTQYF.

This chain links TRBV20-1 with TRBJ2-2; the D is unclear. Germline CDR1 is DFQATT and CDR2 is SNEGSKA (reference sequence). The CDR3 sequence is 12 residues long. The germline V and J ends were trimmed by 3 bases and 2 bases, with 4 bases remaining between them. CDR3 residues: CSASYNTGELFF. The CDR3 nucleotides are TGCAGTGCTAGCTACAACACCGGGGAGCTGTTTTTT.

The V gene is TRBV20-1, the J gene TRBJ1-5, with D perhaps matching TRBD1 (6 bases). Trimming removed 2 bases at V and 3 bases at J, with 11 bases between. This CDR3 comprises 14 residues. The germline V gene encodes CDR1 DFQATT and CDR2 SNEGSKA (reference sequence). Written as DNA, the CDR3 is TGCAGTGCTAGATTTTGGGGGCCCAATCAGCCCCAGCATTTT. Amino acids: CSARFWGPNQPQHF.

This clonotype was counted between two and nine times. V usage is TRBV6-6 and J usage is TRBJ2-1; D perhaps matches TRBD1 (6 bases). The germline V gene has CDR1 MNHNY and CDR2 SVGAGI (reference sequence). Trimming took 2 bases from V and 8 from J, leaving 13 bases between them. The CDR3 runs to 14 residues. Here the CDR3 DNA reads TGTGCCAGCAGTTACACCTATGAGGGGGATGAGCAGTTCTTC. Amino acids: CASSYTYEGDEQFF.

V gene TRBV3-1 combines with J gene TRBJ1-1, with D possibly TRBD1 on 5 matching bases. There are 11 residues in the CDR3. CDR1 LGHDT and CDR2 YNNKEL come from the germline V gene (reference sequence). Trimming took off 4 bases at V and 7 bases at J, with 7 bases between the two ends. The CDR3 nucleotides read TGTGCCAGCAGCCGACAGCATGAAGCTTTCTTT. Residues: CASSRQHEAFF.

The rearrangement links TRBV20-1 to TRBJ1-2, with no clear D. The germline gives CDR1 DFQATT, CDR2 SNEGSKA (reference sequence). The CDR3 sequence is 12 residues long. Trimming pared 1 base from V and 3 bases from J, leaving 6 bases between. CDR3 region: CSARAQDYGYTF. DNA of the CDR3: TGCAGTGCTAGAGCCCAGGACTATGGCTACACCTTC.

For this clonotype: The junction differs from germline at one of its ends, possibly a read error. The chain links TRBV30 to TRBJ2-7, with D uncertain. This CDR3 is 13 amino acids long. In germline, CDR1 is GTSNPN, CDR2 SVGIG (reference sequence). This CDR3 is CARSVTLSYEQYF. CDR3 DNA: TGTGCCCGGAGTGTAACGCTGTCCTACGAGCAGTACTTC.